The clone carrying this T cell receptor (beta chain) appeared a few times. This specimen belongs to a study of blood T cell repertoires in COVID-19. Overall study: Researchers got acute and convalescent COVID-19 samples from the United States, Italy and Spain. PBMCs, B-cell-depleted T cells, or T cells were the source of the cDNA or gDNA that made up the material.

This CDR3 region has 15 residues. V lost 5 bases and J lost 3; bases outside the gene matches: 8. The V gene's germline CDR1 is LNHDA and CDR2 SQIVND (reference sequence). Original processing methods: From reference gene primer amplification, estimates of nucleated cell counts were derived. The method was immunoSEQ multiplex PCR; TCRdb's version includes in-frame clones alone and lacks a portion of them. Clone size and the V and J calls come from that table; the DNA yielded D and trimming. Counted here are tens of thousands of clones, just over 90% occurring once; the ten biggest clones make up approximately 2.5%.

This rearrangement joins TRBV19 to TRBJ2-7, with TRBD2 identical over 9 bases. This clonotype originated in a man aged 50-60 years with active COVID-19. Sequencing used peripheral blood. The CDR3 DNA reads as TGTGCCAGTAGTCTCCGACTAGCGGAGAGCTACGAGCAGTACTTC. Translated, it gives CASSLRLAESYEQYF.